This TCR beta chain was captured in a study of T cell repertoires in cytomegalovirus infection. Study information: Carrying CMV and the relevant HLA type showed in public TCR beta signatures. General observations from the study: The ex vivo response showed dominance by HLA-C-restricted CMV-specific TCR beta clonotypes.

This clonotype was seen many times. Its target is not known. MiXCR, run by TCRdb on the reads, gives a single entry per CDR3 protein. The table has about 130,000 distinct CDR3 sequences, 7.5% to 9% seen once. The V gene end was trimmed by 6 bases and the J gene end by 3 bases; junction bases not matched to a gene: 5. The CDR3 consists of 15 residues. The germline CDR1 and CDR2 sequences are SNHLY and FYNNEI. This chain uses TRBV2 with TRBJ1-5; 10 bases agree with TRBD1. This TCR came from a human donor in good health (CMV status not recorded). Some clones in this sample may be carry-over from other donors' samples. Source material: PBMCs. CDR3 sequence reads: CASRRQGADNQPQHF. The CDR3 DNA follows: TGTGCCAGCAGGCGACAGGGGGCAGACAATCAGCCCCAGCATTTT.